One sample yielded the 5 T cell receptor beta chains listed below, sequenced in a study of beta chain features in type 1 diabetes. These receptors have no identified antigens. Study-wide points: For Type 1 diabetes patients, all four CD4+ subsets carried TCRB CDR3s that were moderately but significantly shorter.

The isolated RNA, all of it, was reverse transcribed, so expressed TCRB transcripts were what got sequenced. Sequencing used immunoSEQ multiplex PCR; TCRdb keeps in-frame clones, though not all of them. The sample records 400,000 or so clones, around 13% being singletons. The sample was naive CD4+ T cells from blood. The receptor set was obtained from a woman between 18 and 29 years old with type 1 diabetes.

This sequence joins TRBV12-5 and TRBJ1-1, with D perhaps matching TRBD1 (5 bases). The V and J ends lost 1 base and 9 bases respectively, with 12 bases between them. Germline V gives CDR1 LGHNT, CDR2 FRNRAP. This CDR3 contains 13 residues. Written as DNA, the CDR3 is TGTGCTAGTGGTTTGGCCGCAGGGAATCAAGCTTTCTTT. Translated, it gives CASGLAAGNQAFF.

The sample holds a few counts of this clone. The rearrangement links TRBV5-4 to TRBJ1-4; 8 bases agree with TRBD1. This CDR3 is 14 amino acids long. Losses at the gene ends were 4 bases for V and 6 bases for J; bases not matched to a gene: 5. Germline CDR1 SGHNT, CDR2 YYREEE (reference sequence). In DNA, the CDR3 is TGTGCCAGCAGCCGGGGACAGGCAGATGAAAAACTGTTTTTT. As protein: CASSRGQADEKLFF.

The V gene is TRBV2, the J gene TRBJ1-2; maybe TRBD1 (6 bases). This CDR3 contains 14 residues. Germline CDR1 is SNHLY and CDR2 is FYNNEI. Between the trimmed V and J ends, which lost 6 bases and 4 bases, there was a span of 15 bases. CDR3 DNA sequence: TGTGCCAGCAGGGAGACAGGTCTCGGCTATGGCTACACCTTC. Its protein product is CASRETGLGYGYTF. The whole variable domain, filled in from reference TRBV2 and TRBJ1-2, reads EPEVTQTPSHQVTQMGQEVILRCVPISNHLYFYWYRQILGQKVEFLVSFYNNEISEKSEIFDDQFSVERPDGSNFTLKIRSTKLEDSAMYFCASRETGLGYGYTFGSGTRLTVV.

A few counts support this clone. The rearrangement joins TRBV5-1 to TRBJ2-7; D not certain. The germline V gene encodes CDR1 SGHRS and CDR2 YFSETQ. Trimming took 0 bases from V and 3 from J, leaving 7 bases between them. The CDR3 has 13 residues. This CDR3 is CASSLGVSYEQYF. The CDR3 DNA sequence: TGCGCCAGCAGCTTGGGAGTAAGCTACGAGCAGTACTTC.

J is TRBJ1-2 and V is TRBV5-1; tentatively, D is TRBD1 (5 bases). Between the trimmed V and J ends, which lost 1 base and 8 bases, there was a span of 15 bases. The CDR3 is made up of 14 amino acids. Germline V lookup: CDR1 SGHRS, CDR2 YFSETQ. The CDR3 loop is CASSLWGQGGGYTF. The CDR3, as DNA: TGCGCCAGCAGCTTGTGGGGTCAGGGAGGCGGCTACACCTTC.